A single sample is the source of the 16 T cell receptor beta chains below, sequenced in a study of technical replicates of blood from a handful of donors. Clones were sequenced by immunoSEQ multiplex PCR, and TCRdb holds only the in-frame ones, with some missing. Here the sample spans roughly 79,000 clones, 90% to 95% being singletons. The sample was T cells isolated from PBMCs. The receptor source for this set is a human donor in good health. Some clones in this sample may be carry-over from other donors' samples.

CDR3 residues: CASSTGTDYSNQPQHF. The CDR3 nucleotides read TGTGCCAGTAGTACCGGGACAGATTATAGCAATCAGCCCCAGCATTTT. The chain employs TRBV19 and TRBJ1-5; 7 bases line up with TRBD1. CDR1 is LNHDA and CDR2 is SQIVND in the germline V gene (reference sequence). CDR3 length: 16 amino acids. J gave up 0 bases and V 4 bases, and 6 bases lay outside the gene matches.

The chain has TRBV4-2 and TRBJ2-5; 8 bases map to TRBD2. The J call may be in error: the DNA end matches TRBJ2-7 better. Germline V gene sequence: CDR1 LGHNA, CDR2 YNFKEQ. This CDR3 is 22 amino acids long. The CDR3 loop is CASSQKTWGSSGPKDTIYEQYF. As DNA, the CDR3 is TGTGCCAGCAGCCAGAAGACGTGGGGATCTAGCGGGCCCAAGGACACGATCTACGAGCAGTACTTC.

The chain employs TRBV30 and TRBJ1-2; D unclear. Germline V gene data show CDR1 as GTSNPN and CDR2 as SVGIG (reference sequence). The CDR3 length is 16 residues. V was trimmed by 2 bases and J by 7 bases, leaving 23 bases between them. The CDR3 protein is CAWSRGGFGVEVGYTF. The CDR3 region has the DNA TGTGCCTGGAGTCGAGGCGGGTTCGGCGTTGAAGTTGGCTACACCTTC.

The rearrangement links TRBV28 to TRBJ1-1, with D possibly being TRBD1 (5 bases). V shed 5 bases and J shed 2 bases, with 12 bases lying between them. Per the germline V gene, CDR1 is MDHEN and CDR2 is SYDVKM. The CDR3 is made up of 14 amino acids. CDR3 loop: CASSIRGLNTEAFF. Written as DNA, the CDR3 is TGTGCCAGCAGTATAAGGGGTCTTAACACTGAAGCTTTCTTT.

The rearrangement uses TRBV29-1 and TRBJ2-3; 8 nucleotides align to TRBD1. The V gene end was trimmed by 8 bases and the J gene end by 4 bases; junction bases not matched to a gene: 11. The CDR3 has 14 residues. Germline V gene sequence: CDR1 SQVTM, CDR2 ANQGSEA. CDR3 amino acids: CSIGQGLRADTQYF. The CDR3 DNA reads TGCAGCATTGGACAGGGCCTTAGGGCAGATACGCAGTATTTT.

This chain's CDR3 is CASSLMASNTGELFF. CDR3 nucleotide sequence: TGCGCCAGCAGCTTAATGGCATCGAACACCGGGGAGCTGTTTTTT. The J gene is TRBJ2-2, the V gene TRBV5-1, with D uncertain. There are 15 residues in the CDR3. Deletions cut 2 bases from V and 0 bases from J, with 8 bases between. Germline V gene lookup returns CDR1 SGHRS and CDR2 YFSETQ. The full variable domain, completed using reference TRBV5-1 and TRBJ2-2, is KAGVTQTPRYLIKTRGQQVTLSCSPISGHRSVSWYQQTPGQGLQFLFEYFSETQRNKGNFPGRFSGRQFSNSRSEMNVSTLELGDSALYLCASSLMASNTGELFFGEGSRLTVL.

The V call is TRBV5-4, the J call TRBJ2-7; 8 positions agree with TRBD1. Germline lookup yields CDR1 SGHNT and CDR2 YYREEE (reference sequence). J lost 11 bases, V lost 0 bases, and 4 bases had no gene match. The CDR3 has 12 residues. CDR3 DNA sequence: TGTGCCAGCAGCTTGGGACAGGGGAAAAAGTACTTC. It codes for CASSLGQGKKYF.

This clone was detected only once. The V gene is TRBV7-7, the J gene TRBJ2-5; the D gene is possibly TRBD2 (5 bases). Between the trimmed V and J ends, which lost 3 bases and 4 bases, there was a span of 9 bases. Germline V gives CDR1 SSHAT, CDR2 FNYEAQ (reference sequence). The CDR3 consists of 13 residues. The CDR3 spells CASSFRGGETQYF. CDR3 DNA sequence: TGTGCCAGCAGCTTTCGGGGTGGAGAGACCCAGTACTTC.

V usage is TRBV11-2 and J usage is TRBJ1-6; possibly TRBD1 for D (6 bases). The CDR3 is 15 residues long. Germline CDR1 is SGHAT and CDR2 is FQNNGV. Trimming stripped 6 bases from V and 9 bases from J, with 18 bases between. The CDR3 DNA follows: TGTGCCAGCAGGACACAGGGAGTCAGTAGTTCACCCCTCCACTTT. This encodes CASRTQGVSSSPLHF.

This rearrangement joins TRBV30 to TRBJ2-6, with D perhaps matching TRBD2 (5 bases). Germline V gene sequence: CDR1 GTSNPN, CDR2 SVGIG (reference sequence). Trimming took off 7 bases at V and 0 bases at J, with 13 bases between the two ends. The CDR3 length is 15 residues. CDR3 in DNA: TGTGCCTCCAAAGGGAGCAGCTCTGGGGCCAACGTCCTGACTTTC. Its protein is CASKGSSSGANVLTF.

The rearrangement uses TRBV19 and TRBJ2-5; 7 nucleotides match TRBD2. The trim removed 3 bases at V and 4 bases at J, leaving 5 bases unmatched. CDR1 LNHDA and CDR2 SQIVND come from the germline V gene (reference sequence). The CDR3 runs 14 residues. The CDR3 region has the DNA TGTGCCAGTAGTATCAGCGGGAATGGAGAGACCCAGTACTTC. It specifies CASSISGNGETQYF.

The V and J genes are TRBV11-2 and TRBJ2-7; 12 bases align to TRBD1. CDR3 size: 18 residues. Germline V gene lookup returns CDR1 SGHAT and CDR2 FQNNGV. J was trimmed by 0 bases and V by 6 bases; bases with no gene match: 12. The CDR3 spells CASRIPGQGARSSYEQYF. The DNA for the CDR3 is TGTGCCAGCAGGATACCGGGACAGGGGGCCAGGAGCTCCTACGAGCAGTACTTC. The full variable domain, with the rest looked up from reference TRBV11-2 and TRBJ2-7, is EAGVAQSPRYKIIEKRQSVAFWCNPISGHATLYWYQQILGQGPKLLIQFQNNGVVDDSQLPKDRFSAERLKGVDSTLKIQPAKLEDSAVYLCASRIPGQGARSSYEQYFGPGTRLTVT.

Only one count was recorded for this clone. This chain joins TRBV25-1 and TRBJ2-1; the D gene is possibly TRBD1 (6 bases). Germline CDR1 and CDR2: MGHDK and SYGVNS. V dropped 7 bases and J dropped 8 bases, with 18 bases sitting between them. The CDR3 is 14 residues long. CDR3 sequence: CASTPGHMSYEQFF. CDR3 nucleotide sequence: TGTGCCAGCACGCCGGGACATATGAGCTATGAGCAGTTCTTC.

V is TRBV6-6 and J is TRBJ1-5, with 10 bases lining up with TRBD1. The length of the CDR3 is 16 residues. With V trimmed by 6 bases and J by 0 bases, 5 bases remained unmatched. Germline V gene lookup returns CDR1 MNHNY and CDR2 SVGAGI (reference sequence). The chain's CDR3 is CASRVGQGNSNQPQHF. CDR3 nucleotide sequence: TGTGCCAGCAGGGTGGGACAGGGGAATAGCAATCAGCCCCAGCATTTT.

This rearrangement joins TRBV28 to TRBJ1-1, with a weak D call TRBD1 (5 bases). The germline gives CDR1 MDHEN, CDR2 SYDVKM. V was cut by 5 bases and J by 5 bases, with 18 bases left in between. CDR3 length: 15 residues. The CDR3 coding sequence is TGTGCCAGCAGTCCGACGCGGGATCGGGGGACTGAAGCTTTCTTT. As protein: CASSPTRDRGTEAFF.

This chain joins TRBV11-2 and TRBJ2-1; 7 bases align to TRBD2. The CDR3 runs to 17 residues. The V gene's germline CDR1 is SGHAT and CDR2 FQNNGV. V lost 1 base to trimming and J lost 9 bases; unmatched junction nucleotides: 15. Written as DNA, the CDR3 is TGTGCCAGCAGCTTAGGGCGTCGCGGGAGCGTTGTCTCTGAGCAGTTCTTC. Translating it yields CASSLGRRGSVVSEQFF.